This TCR beta chain appears in the sequencing data of a study of blood T cell repertoires in COVID-19. About the research overall: Sample material is recorded as cDNA or gDNA derived from T cells, B-cell-depleted T cells, or PBMCs.

The length of the CDR3 is 16 residues. The V gene end was trimmed by 7 bases and the J gene end by 5 bases; junction bases not matched to a gene: 16. The germline V gene encodes CDR1 SGHRS and CDR2 YFSETQ. The sample holds a few counts of this clone. Seattle enrolled patients during active infection and tracked them longitudinally. The table came from immunoSEQ multiplex PCR; TCRdb's copy has only in-frame clones and leaves some out. The sample contains 150,000 to 200,000 clones, 80% to 85% of which appear only once. The genes are TRBV5-1 and TRBJ2-3; TRBD2 aligns across 7 bases. The clonotype originates from an elderly woman with COVID-19, enrolled during active disease. The sample was peripheral blood. CDR3 amino acids: CASLRGGLLGGDTQYF. The CDR3 DNA is TGCGCCAGCCTCCGGGGAGGGCTCCTTGGAGGAGATACGCAGTATTTT.